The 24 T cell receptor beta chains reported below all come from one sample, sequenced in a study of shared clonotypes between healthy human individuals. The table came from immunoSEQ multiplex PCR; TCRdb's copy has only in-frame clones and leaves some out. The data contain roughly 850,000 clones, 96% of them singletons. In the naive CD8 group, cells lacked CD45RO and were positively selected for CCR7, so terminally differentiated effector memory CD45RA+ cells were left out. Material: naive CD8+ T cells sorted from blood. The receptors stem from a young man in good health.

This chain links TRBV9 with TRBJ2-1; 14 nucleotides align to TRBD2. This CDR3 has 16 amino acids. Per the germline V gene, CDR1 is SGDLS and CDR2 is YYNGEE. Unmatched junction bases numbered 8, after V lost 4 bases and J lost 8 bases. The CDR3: CASSPRTSGRKDEQFF. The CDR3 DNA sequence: TGTGCCAGCAGCCCAAGGACTAGCGGGAGGAAAGATGAGCAGTTCTTC.

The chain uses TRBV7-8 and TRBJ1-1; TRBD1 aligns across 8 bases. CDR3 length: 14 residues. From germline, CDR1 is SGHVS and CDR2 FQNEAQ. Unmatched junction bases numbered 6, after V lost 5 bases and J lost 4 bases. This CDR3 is CASSLGQGSTEAFF. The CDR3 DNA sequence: TGTGCCAGCAGCCTAGGACAGGGAAGCACTGAAGCTTTCTTT.

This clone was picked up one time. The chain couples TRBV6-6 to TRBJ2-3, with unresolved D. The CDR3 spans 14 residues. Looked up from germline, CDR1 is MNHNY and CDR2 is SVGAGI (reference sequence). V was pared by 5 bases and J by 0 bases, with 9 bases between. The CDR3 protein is CASSLDLSTDTQYF. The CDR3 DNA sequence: TGTGCCAGCAGTCTCGACTTAAGCACAGATACGCAGTATTTT.

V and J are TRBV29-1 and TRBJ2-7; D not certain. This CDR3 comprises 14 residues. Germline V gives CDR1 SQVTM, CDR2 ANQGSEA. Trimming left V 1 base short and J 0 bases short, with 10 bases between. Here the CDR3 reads CSVEGGSSSYEQYF. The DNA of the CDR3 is TGCAGCGTTGAAGGGGGATCCAGCTCCTACGAGCAGTACTTC.

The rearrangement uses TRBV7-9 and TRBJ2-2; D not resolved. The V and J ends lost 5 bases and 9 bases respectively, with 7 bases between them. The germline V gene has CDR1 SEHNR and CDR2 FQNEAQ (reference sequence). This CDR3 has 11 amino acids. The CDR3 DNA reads TGTGCCAGCAGCAAGTTGTGGGAGCTGTTTTTT. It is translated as CASSKLWELFF. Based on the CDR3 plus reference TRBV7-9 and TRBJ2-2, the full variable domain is DTGVSQNPRHKITKRGQNVTFRCDPISEHNRLYWYRQTLGQGPEFLTYFQNEAQLEKSRLLSDRFSAERPKGSFSTLEIQRTEQGDSAMYLCASSKLWELFFGEGSRLTVL.

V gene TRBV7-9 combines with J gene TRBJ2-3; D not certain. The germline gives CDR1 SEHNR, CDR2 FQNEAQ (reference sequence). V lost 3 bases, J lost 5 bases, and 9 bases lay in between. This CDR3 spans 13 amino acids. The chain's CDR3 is CASSFPSKDTQYF. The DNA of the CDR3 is TGTGCCAGCAGCTTCCCGTCAAAAGATACGCAGTATTTT.

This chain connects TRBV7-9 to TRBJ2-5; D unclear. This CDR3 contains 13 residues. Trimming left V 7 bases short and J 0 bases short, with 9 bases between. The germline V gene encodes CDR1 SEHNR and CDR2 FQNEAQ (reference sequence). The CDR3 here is CASTQENQETQYF. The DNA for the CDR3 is TGTGCCAGCACCCAAGAAAACCAAGAGACCCAGTACTTC.

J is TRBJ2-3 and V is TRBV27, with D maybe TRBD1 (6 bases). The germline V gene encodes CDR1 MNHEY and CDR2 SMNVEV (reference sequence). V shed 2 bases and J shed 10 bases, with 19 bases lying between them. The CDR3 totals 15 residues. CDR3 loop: CASSLLGGAAASQYF. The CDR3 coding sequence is TGTGCCAGCAGTTTACTAGGGGGAGCGGCGGCTTCGCAGTATTTT.

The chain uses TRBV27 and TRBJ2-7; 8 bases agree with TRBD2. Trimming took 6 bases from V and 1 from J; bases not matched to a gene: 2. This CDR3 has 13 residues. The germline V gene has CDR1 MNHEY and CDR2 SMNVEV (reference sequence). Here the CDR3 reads CASSPSGSYEQYF. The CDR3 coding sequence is TGTGCCAGCAGCCCTAGCGGGTCCTACGAGCAGTACTTC.

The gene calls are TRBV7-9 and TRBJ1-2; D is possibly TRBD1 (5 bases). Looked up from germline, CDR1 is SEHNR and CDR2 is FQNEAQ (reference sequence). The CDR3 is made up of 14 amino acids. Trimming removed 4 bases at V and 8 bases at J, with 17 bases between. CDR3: CASSWLPLGEGYTF. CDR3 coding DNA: TGTGCCAGCAGCTGGTTACCCCTGGGGGAAGGCTACACCTTC. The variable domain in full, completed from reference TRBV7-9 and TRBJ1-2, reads DTGVSQNPRHKITKRGQNVTFRCDPISEHNRLYWYRQTLGQGPEFLTYFQNEAQLEKSRLLSDRFSAERPKGSFSTLEIQRTEQGDSAMYLCASSWLPLGEGYTFGSGTRLTVV.

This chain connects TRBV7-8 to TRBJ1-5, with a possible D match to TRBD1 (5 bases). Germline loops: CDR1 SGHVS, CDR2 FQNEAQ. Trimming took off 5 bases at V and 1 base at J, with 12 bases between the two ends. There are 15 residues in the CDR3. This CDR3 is CASSPADSSNQPQHF. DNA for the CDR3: TGTGCCAGCAGCCCAGCAGACAGCAGCAATCAGCCCCAGCATTTT.

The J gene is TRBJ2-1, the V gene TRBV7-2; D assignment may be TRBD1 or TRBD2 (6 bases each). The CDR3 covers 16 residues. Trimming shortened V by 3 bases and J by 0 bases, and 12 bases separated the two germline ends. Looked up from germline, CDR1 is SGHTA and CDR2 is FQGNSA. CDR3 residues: CASSFEGGSSYNEQFF. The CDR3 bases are TGTGCCAGCAGCTTCGAAGGGGGGAGCTCCTACAATGAGCAGTTCTTC.

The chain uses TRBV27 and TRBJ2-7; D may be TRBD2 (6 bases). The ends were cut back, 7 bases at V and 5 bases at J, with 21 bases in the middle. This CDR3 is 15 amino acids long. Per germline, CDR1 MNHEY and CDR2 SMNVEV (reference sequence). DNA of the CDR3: TGTGCCAGCAACATGGCGGGGACGTCCGTCCACGAGCAGTACTTC. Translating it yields CASNMAGTSVHEQYF.

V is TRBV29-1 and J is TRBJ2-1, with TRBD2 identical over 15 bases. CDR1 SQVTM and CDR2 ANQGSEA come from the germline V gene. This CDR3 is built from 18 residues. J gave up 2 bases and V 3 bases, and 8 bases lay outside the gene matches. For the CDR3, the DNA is TGCAGCGTTGAGGGACTAGCGGGAGGTCGGGTGGCCTACAATGAGCAGTTCTTC. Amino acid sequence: CSVEGLAGGRVAYNEQFF.

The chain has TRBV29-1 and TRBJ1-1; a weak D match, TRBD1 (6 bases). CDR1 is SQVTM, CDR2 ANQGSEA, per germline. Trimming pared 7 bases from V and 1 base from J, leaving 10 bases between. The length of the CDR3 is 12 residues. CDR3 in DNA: TGCAGCGGTGGACAGCAGAACACTGAAGCTTTCTTT. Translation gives CSGGQQNTEAFF.

CDR3 nucleotide sequence: TGTGCCATCAGTGGGACTAGCTTCTACGAGCAGTACTTC. It is translated as CAISGTSFYEQYF. The chain carries TRBV10-3 and TRBJ2-7; 8 bases match TRBD2. CDR1 is ENHRY, CDR2 SYGVKD, per germline. CDR3 length: 13 amino acids. Losses at the gene ends were 4 bases for V and 3 bases for J; bases not matched to a gene: 2.

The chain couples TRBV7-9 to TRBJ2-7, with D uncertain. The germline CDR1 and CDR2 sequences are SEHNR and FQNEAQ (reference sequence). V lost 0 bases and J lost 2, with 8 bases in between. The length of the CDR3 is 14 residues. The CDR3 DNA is TGTGCCAGCAGCTTAGCGCTGGTACCCTACGAGCAGTACTTC. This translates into CASSLALVPYEQYF.

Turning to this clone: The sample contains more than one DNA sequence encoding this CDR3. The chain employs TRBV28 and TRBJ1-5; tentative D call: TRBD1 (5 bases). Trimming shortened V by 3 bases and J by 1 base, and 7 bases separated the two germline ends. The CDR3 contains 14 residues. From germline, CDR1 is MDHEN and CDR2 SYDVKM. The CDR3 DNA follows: TGTGCCAGCAGTTTGGGGGGAAGCAATCAGCCCCAGCATTTT. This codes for CASSLGGSNQPQHF.

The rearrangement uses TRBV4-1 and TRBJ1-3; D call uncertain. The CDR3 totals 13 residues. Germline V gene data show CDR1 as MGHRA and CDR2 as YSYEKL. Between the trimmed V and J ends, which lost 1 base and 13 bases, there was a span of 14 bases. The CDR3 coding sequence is TGCGCCAGCAGCCAAGTAACAGAAAAACCTATATATTTT. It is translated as CASSQVTEKPIYF.

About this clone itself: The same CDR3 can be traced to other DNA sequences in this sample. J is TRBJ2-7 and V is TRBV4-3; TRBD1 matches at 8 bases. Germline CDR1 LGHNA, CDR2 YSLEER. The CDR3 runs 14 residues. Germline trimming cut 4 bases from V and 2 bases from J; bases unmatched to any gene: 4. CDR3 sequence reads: CASSPGQGAYEQYF. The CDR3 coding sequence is TGCGCCAGCAGCCCTGGACAGGGAGCCTACGAGCAGTACTTC.

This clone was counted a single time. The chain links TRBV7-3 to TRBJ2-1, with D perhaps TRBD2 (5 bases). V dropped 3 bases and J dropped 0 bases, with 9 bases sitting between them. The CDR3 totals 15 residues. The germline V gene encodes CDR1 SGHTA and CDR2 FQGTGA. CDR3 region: CASSFSASSYNEQFF. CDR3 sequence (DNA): TGTGCCAGCAGCTTTAGCGCCAGCTCCTACAATGAGCAGTTCTTC.

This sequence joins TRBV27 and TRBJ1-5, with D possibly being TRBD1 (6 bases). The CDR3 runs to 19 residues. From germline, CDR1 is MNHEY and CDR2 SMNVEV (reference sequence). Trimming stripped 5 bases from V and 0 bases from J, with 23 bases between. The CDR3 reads CASSVRPGLGGYSNQPQHF. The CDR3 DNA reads TGTGCCAGCAGTGTCCGGCCCGGGCTTGGGGGCTATAGCAATCAGCCCCAGCATTTT.

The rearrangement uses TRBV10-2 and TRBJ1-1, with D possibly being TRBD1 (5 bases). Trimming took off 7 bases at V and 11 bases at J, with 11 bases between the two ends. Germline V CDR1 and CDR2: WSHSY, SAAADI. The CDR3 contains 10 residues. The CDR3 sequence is CASNWDSAFF. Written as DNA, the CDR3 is TGCGCCAGCAACTGGGACTCGGCTTTCTTT.

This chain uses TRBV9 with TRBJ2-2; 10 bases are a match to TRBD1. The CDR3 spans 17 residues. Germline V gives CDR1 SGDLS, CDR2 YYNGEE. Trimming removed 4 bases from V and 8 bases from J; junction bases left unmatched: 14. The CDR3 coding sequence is TGTGCCAGCAGCCTATTCGACAGGGGGCCTTTAATGGGGGAGCTGTTTTTT. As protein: CASSLFDRGPLMGELFF.